The clone carrying this TCR beta chain was observed a handful of times. The antigen remains unidentified. Via MiXCR, TCRdb re-called the 5' RACE reads, giving one row per CDR3 protein. The top ten hold more than 13% of the sample, which has 610,000 or so distinct CDR3 sequences, roughly an eighth seen once. This sample was taken from a study of T cells after yellow fever vaccination. In the study overall: SMART-Seq v4 Ultra Low Input prepared the low-cell-number fractions.

Whole-study results and caveats: Although the secondary response was weaker, it peaked faster, at day 5 versus 15.

Trimming shortened V by 3 bases and J by 3 bases, and 16 bases separated the two germline ends. Germline V lookup: CDR1 KGHSH, CDR2 LQKENI. This CDR3 contains 16 residues. Sequencing used PBMCs, obtained on the day of the yellow fever booster vaccination. The receptor comes from a man aged 25 to 45 who received the YFV17D yellow fever vaccine. The gene calls are TRBV18 and TRBJ2-3; D is perhaps TRBD1 (6 bases). DNA for the CDR3: TGTGCCAGCTCACCTACTGGAGTCAGGGGAACAGATACGCAGTATTTT. Amino acid sequence: CASSPTGVRGTDTQYF. Filled out from reference TRBV18 and TRBJ2-3, the complete variable domain reads NAGVMQNPRHLVRRRGQEARLRCSPMKGHSHVYWYRQLPEEGLKFMVYLQKENIIDESGMPKERFSAEFPKEGPSILRIQQVVRGDSAAYFCASSPTGVRGTDTQYFGPGTRLTVL.